Sequencing of this T cell receptor beta chain was carried out in a study of cytomegalovirus exposure and HLA in healthy donors. Study background: A subsequent analysis reported that the 95 to 150 validation repertoires were produced on the same platform that had also been used for the roughly 700 first-cohort repertoires.

Study results and caveats: Investigators reported more than 150 TCR beta chains as tied to cytomegalovirus.

The donors were part of the validation cohort, which consisted of 120 subjects and was separate from the first cohort of hundreds of subjects. In the case of this clone: Its antigen is undetermined.

TCRdb keeps only in-frame clones here, not all; method: immunoSEQ multiplex PCR. The sample has about 79,000 clones; roughly 93% are singletons. From germline, CDR1 is DFQATT and CDR2 SNEGSKA (reference sequence). This CDR3 region has 11 residues. Between the trimmed V and J ends, which lost 6 bases and 6 bases, there was a span of 9 bases. The chain uses TRBV20-1 and TRBJ2-1; a possible D gene is TRBD2 (6 bases). Sequences were obtained from PBMCs. This TCR derives from a woman in her twenties or thirties in good health and CMV-seronegative. CDR3 coding DNA: TGCAGTGCATGGCGGGGCAATGAGCAGTTCTTC. Protein sequence: CSAWRGNEQFF.